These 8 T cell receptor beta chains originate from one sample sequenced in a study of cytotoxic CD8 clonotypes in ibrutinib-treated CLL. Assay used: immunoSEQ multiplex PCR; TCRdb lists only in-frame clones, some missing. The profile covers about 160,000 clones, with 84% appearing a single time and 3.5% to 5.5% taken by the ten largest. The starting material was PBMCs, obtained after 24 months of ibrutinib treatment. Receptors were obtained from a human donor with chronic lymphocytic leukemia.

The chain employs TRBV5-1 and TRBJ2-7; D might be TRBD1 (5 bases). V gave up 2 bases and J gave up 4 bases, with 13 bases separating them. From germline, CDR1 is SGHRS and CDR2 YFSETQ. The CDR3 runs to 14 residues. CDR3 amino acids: CASSLGRDMYEQYF. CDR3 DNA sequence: TGCGCCAGCAGCTTAGGCAGGGATATGTACGAGCAGTACTTC.

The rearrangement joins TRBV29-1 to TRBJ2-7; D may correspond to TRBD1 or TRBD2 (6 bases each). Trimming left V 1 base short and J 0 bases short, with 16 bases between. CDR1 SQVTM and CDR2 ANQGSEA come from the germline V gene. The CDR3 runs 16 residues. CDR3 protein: CSVEGVGGRLSYEQYF. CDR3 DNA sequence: TGCAGCGTTGAAGGGGTAGGGGGGCGGCTCTCCTACGAGCAGTACTTC.

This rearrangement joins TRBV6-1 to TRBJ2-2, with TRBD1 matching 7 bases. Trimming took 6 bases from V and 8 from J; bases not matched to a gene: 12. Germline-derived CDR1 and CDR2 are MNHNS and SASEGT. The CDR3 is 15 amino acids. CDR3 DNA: TGTGCCAGCAGGGCCCCAGGACAGGTGTGGGGGGAGCTGTTTTTT. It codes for CASRAPGQVWGELFF.

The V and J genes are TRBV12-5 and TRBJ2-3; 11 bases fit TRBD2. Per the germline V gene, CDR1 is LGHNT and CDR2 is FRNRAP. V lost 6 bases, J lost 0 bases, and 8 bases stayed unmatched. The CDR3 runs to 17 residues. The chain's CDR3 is CASGPGGTSGSTDTQYF. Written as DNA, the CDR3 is TGTGCTAGTGGCCCGGGCGGGACTAGCGGAAGCACAGATACGCAGTATTTT.

The CDR3 loop is CALAPTGFGNTIYF. Written as DNA, the CDR3 is TGTGCCTTAGCGCCGACAGGATTTGGAAACACCATATATTTT. The genes are TRBV30 and TRBJ1-3, with D tentatively TRBD1 (6 bases). The CDR3 is 14 amino acids. Trimming stripped 7 bases from V and 3 bases from J, with 16 bases between. In germline, CDR1 is GTSNPN, CDR2 SVGIG (reference sequence).

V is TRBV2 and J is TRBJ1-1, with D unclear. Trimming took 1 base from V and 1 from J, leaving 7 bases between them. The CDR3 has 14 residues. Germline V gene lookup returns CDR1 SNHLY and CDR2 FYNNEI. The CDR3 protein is CASSEVLRNTEAFF. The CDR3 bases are TGTGCCAGCAGTGAAGTCCTCAGGAACACTGAAGCTTTCTTT.

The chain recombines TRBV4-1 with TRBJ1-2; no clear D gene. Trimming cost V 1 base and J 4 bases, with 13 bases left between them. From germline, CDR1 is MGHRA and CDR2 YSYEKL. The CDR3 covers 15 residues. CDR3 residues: CASSQGPGGSYGYTF. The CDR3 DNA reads TGCGCCAGCAGCCAAGGGCCGGGAGGGAGCTATGGCTACACCTTC.

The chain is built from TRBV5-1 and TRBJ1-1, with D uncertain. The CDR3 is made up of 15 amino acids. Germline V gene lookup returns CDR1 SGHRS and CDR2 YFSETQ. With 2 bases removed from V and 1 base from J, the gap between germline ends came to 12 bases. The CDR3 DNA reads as TGCGCCAGCAGCTTTAGACCGGGGAAGAACACTGAAGCTTTCTTT. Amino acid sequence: CASSFRPGKNTEAFF.